Presented here are 16 T cell receptor beta chains from one specimen sequenced in a study of cytomegalovirus exposure and HLA in healthy donors. Produced via immunoSEQ multiplex PCR; TCRdb's table is partial and in-frame only. The sample includes some 120,000 clones, more than 70% of them seen just once. What was sequenced was PBMCs. These receptors were obtained from a man aged 25-40 years in good health and CMV-seronegative.

This clone has just a few counts. The rearrangement links TRBV2 to TRBJ2-3; no clear D. CDR3 length: 14 residues. The V gene lost 5 bases and the J gene lost 0 bases, with 9 bases spanning the gap. Germline assignment: CDR1 SNHLY and CDR2 FYNNEI. CDR3 protein: CASSLLLSTDTQYF. The CDR3 nucleotides read TGTGCCAGCAGTCTCCTATTAAGCACAGATACGCAGTATTTT. Drawing the rest from reference TRBV2 and TRBJ2-3, the complete variable domain is EPEVTQTPSHQVTQMGQEVILRCVPISNHLYFYWYRQILGQKVEFLVSFYNNEISEKSEIFDDQFSVERPDGSNFTLKIRSTKLEDSAMYFCASSLLLSTDTQYFGPGTRLTVL.

This rearrangement joins TRBV5-4 to TRBJ1-2; possible D gene TRBD1, 6 bases. V lost 4 bases and J lost 8, with 21 bases in between. Germline CDR1 and CDR2: SGHNT and YYREEE (reference sequence). This CDR3 comprises 15 residues. The CDR3 nucleotides are TGTGCCAGCAGCCCCCCTTCGGGAGGGGGGGGCGGCTACACCTTC. Protein: CASSPPSGGGGGYTF.

The chain has TRBV25-1 and TRBJ2-7; the match to TRBD2 covers 7 bases. CDR1 is MGHDK, CDR2 SYGVNS, per germline. The V segment lost 3 bases and the J segment 11 bases; nucleotides outside the gene matches: 10. This CDR3 contains 13 residues. CDR3 region: CASSDPGTKKEYF. The DNA for the CDR3 is TGTGCCAGCAGTGACCCCGGGACTAAAAAGGAGTACTTC.

This rearrangement joins TRBV5-5 to TRBJ1-5; D is possibly TRBD1 (5 bases). Germline V gives CDR1 SGHKS, CDR2 YYEKEE (reference sequence). The CDR3 totals 12 residues. Between the trimmed V and J ends, which lost 2 bases and 11 bases, there was a span of 11 bases. The DNA for the CDR3 is TGTGCCAGCAGCTTCGGCGGGGGTTCCCAGCATTTT. The encoded protein is CASSFGGGSQHF.

CDR3: CASSISLASYYEQYF. The CDR3 nucleotides are TGTGCCAGTAGTATAAGCCTAGCGAGTTACTACGAGCAGTACTTC. The V gene is TRBV19, the J gene TRBJ2-7; maybe TRBD2 (6 bases). Per the germline V gene, CDR1 is LNHDA and CDR2 is SQIVND (reference sequence). The CDR3 has 15 amino acids. Trimming left V 2 bases short and J 3 bases short, with 14 bases between.

The chain has TRBV30 and TRBJ1-6; unclear D gene. CDR3 length equals 15 residues. Germline-derived CDR1 and CDR2 are GTSNPN and SVGIG (reference sequence). Between the trimmed V and J ends, which lost 0 bases and 0 bases, there was a span of 6 bases. The CDR3: CAWSVRSSYNSPLHF. DNA of the CDR3: TGTGCCTGGAGTGTACGGAGCTCCTATAATTCACCCCTCCACTTT.

The CDR3 loop reads CASRQGCQPQHF. CDR3 nucleotides: TGTGCCAGCAGACAGGGATGTCAGCCCCAGCATTTT. The gene calls are TRBV21-1 and TRBJ1-5; the table's D call, TRBD1, was not checked against the DNA. TRBV21-1 corresponds to a pseudogene. CDR3 length equals 12 residues.

V gene TRBV4-3 combines with J gene TRBJ2-5; TRBD1 is a possible D gene (5 bases). Germline loops: CDR1 LGHNA, CDR2 YSLEER. Deletions cut 0 bases from V and 5 bases from J, with 19 bases between. CDR3 size: 17 residues. The CDR3 DNA reads as TGCGCCAGCAGCCAAGACGCCGCTGGGGCGCCTAGGGAGACCCAGTACTTC. Its protein product is CASSQDAAGAPRETQYF.

V is TRBV6-5 and J is TRBJ2-2, with D perhaps matching TRBD2 (7 bases). In germline, CDR1 is MNHEY, CDR2 SVGAGI. V lost 7 bases and J lost 6, with 18 bases in between. The CDR3 sequence is 15 residues long. For the CDR3, the DNA is TGTGCCAGCAATTCGTTAGGGGAGGGGGCCGGGGAGCTGTTTTTT. Encoded protein: CASNSLGEGAGELFF.

The chain combines TRBV2 with TRBJ2-5, with a tentative D call TRBD1 (5 bases). The CDR3 is 14 amino acids. Germline CDR1 reads SNHLY; CDR2 reads FYNNEI. V lost 4 bases and J lost 5, with 14 bases in between. The CDR3 sequence is CASSVRTKGETQYF. CDR3 nucleotide sequence: TGTGCCAGCAGTGTTAGGACCAAGGGGGAGACCCAGTACTTC.

This clone has more than one count but fewer than ten. The genes are TRBV7-3 and TRBJ2-3; 10 bases map to TRBD2. There are 17 residues in the CDR3. Germline CDR1 is SGHTA and CDR2 is FQGTGA. The V segment lost 2 bases and the J segment 3 bases; nucleotides outside the gene matches: 8. The CDR3 sequence is CASSLSALAGVTDTQYF. The CDR3 bases are TGTGCCAGCAGCTTATCCGCGCTAGCGGGAGTTACAGATACGCAGTATTTT.

The chain joins TRBV30 to TRBJ2-7; maybe TRBD1 (6 bases). The CDR3 contains 16 residues. Germline V gives CDR1 GTSNPN, CDR2 SVGIG (reference sequence). Trimming stripped 5 bases from V and 0 bases from J, with 20 bases between. The CDR3 here is CAWSRYRAGSSYEQYF. CDR3 nucleotides: TGTGCCTGGTCTAGGTACAGGGCAGGTAGCTCCTACGAGCAGTACTTC.

V usage is TRBV6-5 and J usage is TRBJ2-5, with 7 bases aligning to TRBD2. V trimming: 7 bases; J trimming: 1 base; junction bases outside the gene matches: 9. Germline V gene data show CDR1 as MNHEY and CDR2 as SVGAGI. The CDR3 length is 15 residues. The CDR3 DNA is TGTGCCAGCACCGTAGGGACTAACCCCCAAGAGACCCAGTACTTC. It specifies CASTVGTNPQETQYF.

The chain is built from TRBV7-9 and TRBJ1-5, with D unclear. Germline CDR1 is SEHNR and CDR2 is FQNEAQ (reference sequence). Trimming shortened V by 6 bases and J by 0 bases, and 18 bases separated the two germline ends. This CDR3 spans 17 amino acids. DNA of the CDR3: TGTGCCAGCAGTTCTACAACCGAGGGATATAGCAATCAGCCCCAGCATTTT. Its protein is CASSSTTEGYSNQPQHF.

Concerning this clone: At one end the junction does not follow the germline gene, possibly because of a read error. The chain links TRBV7-2 to TRBJ2-2; TRBD2 aligns across 10 bases. Germline V gene sequence: CDR1 SGHTA, CDR2 FQGNSA. This CDR3 region has 15 residues. CDR3 sequence: CASRLGTSGAGELFF. The CDR3 DNA is TGTGCCAGCCGCTTAGGTACTAGCGGGGCCGGGGAGCTGTTTTTT.

This clone is a singleton in its sample. The chain employs TRBV7-8 and TRBJ1-5; 7 bases align to TRBD1. The junction had 3 bases not matched to a gene; V was cut back by 1 base and J by 6 bases. This CDR3 is built from 14 residues. The V gene's germline CDR1 is SGHVS and CDR2 FQNEAQ. This CDR3 is CASSLGTGAQPQHF. CDR3 sequence (DNA): TGTGCCAGCAGCTTAGGAACAGGGGCTCAGCCCCAGCATTTT.